This record concerns one T cell receptor (beta chain) sequence. Recruitment covered 25 or so US areas and drew participants whose ages spanned roughly 18 to 90 years. Cohorts were determined from participant-reported clinical history. After removal of 4 bases from V and 7 bases from J, the junction contained 10 bases not matched to a gene. The CDR3 runs to 16 residues. CDR1 is MDHEN and CDR2 is SYDVKM in the germline V gene. Libraries were prepared by immunoSEQ multiplex PCR; TCRdb keeps only in-frame clonotypes and omits some of them. The sample includes some 240,000 clones, around 84% seen only once; the top ten take about 4%. These data are taken from a study of blood T cell repertoires in COVID-19.

The sample taken for sequencing was PBMCs or T cells enriched from blood (not recorded which). This sequence joins TRBV28 and TRBJ1-5; 10 nucleotides line up with TRBD1. The sequence came from a man aged 30-40 years with acute COVID-19. DNA of the CDR3: TGTGCCAGCAGTTCCAAGGACAGGGGGAATGGGCAGCCCCAGCATTTT. It codes for CASSSKDRGNGQPQHF.